This entry lists 14 T cell receptor beta chains sequenced from one sample in a study of T cell responses to AZD1222 COVID-19 vaccine. The table came from immunoSEQ multiplex PCR; TCRdb's copy has only in-frame clones and leaves some out. The sample has more than 100,000 clones; over 75% are singletons. The sample was peripheral blood, taken on day 0 of AZD1222 vaccination. All receptors come from an adult in good health.

The CDR3 DNA reads as TGCAGCGGAAAATTAGGTAACGAGCAGTACTTC. This sequence encodes CSGKLGNEQYF. The chain employs TRBV29-1 and TRBJ2-7; D is ambiguous. Deletions cut 7 bases from V and 5 bases from J, with 12 bases between. CDR1 and CDR2 from the germline V gene are SQVTM and ANQGSEA. This CDR3 is built from 11 residues.

This clone was counted a single time. The genes are TRBV10-3 and TRBJ1-2; tentative D call: TRBD1 (5 bases). This CDR3 comprises 19 residues. Germline V gives CDR1 ENHRY, CDR2 SYGVKD. V lost 0 bases, J lost 8 bases, and 28 bases lay in between. In DNA, the CDR3 is TGTGCCATCAGTGAGTCGCTAATCAGGAGGACTACTCGGGGGGAGGGCTACACCTTC. Protein sequence: CAISESLIRRTTRGEGYTF.

This clone was found a few times. The V call is TRBV9, the J call TRBJ2-3; D is undetermined. The CDR3 sequence is 14 residues long. V was pared by 0 bases and J by 1 base, with 6 bases between. Germline lookup yields CDR1 SGDLS and CDR2 YYNGEE. CDR3 coding DNA: TGTGCCAGCAGCGTAGGTGTGGGCACAGATACGCAGTATTTT. Its translation is CASSVGVGTDTQYF.

This chain joins TRBV18 and TRBJ2-1; 16 bases map to TRBD2. Germline loops: CDR1 KGHSH, CDR2 LQKENI. This CDR3 has 16 residues. V was pared by 6 bases and J by 8 bases, with 7 bases of the junction left unmatched. CDR3 amino acids: CASSGTSGGVLDEQFF. DNA for the CDR3: TGTGCCAGCTCGGGGACTAGCGGGGGGGTGCTGGATGAGCAGTTCTTC.

Points on this clone: Relative to the germline gene, one junction end is altered; a read error may explain this. The chain has TRBV4-1 and TRBJ2-4, with D perhaps given as TRBD1 or TRBD2 (5 bases each). The CDR3 sequence is 15 residues long. The germline V gene encodes CDR1 MGHRA and CDR2 YSYEKL. The chain's CDR3 is CASNQVWGSENIQYF. The CDR3 DNA is TGCGCCAGCAACCAAGTCTGGGGGTCTGAAAACATTCAGTACTTC.

This chain connects TRBV4-3 to TRBJ1-2, with no clear D. The CDR3 consists of 17 residues. The V end lost 0 bases, the J end lost 6 bases, and 20 bases lay between the germline ends. Germline values: CDR1 LGHNA, CDR2 YSLEER. The CDR3 reads CASSQDQSTGSVNGYTF. The CDR3 DNA follows: TGCGCCAGCAGCCAAGATCAGTCTACCGGATCTGTTAATGGCTACACCTTC.

This clone was picked up a small number of times. J is TRBJ1-1 and V is TRBV15; D is uncertain. Germline CDR1 is LNHNV and CDR2 is YYDKDF (reference sequence). CDR3 length equals 13 residues. V was pared by 0 bases and J by 8 bases, with 10 bases between. The CDR3 sequence is CATSRDQHPEAFF. CDR3 bases: TGTGCCACCAGCAGAGATCAACATCCCGAAGCTTTCTTT.

The rearrangement uses TRBV15 and TRBJ1-2; no definite D call. The ends were cut back, 0 bases at V and 4 bases at J, with 9 bases in the middle. This CDR3 spans 14 amino acids. From germline, CDR1 is LNHNV and CDR2 YYDKDF (reference sequence). CDR3 in amino acids: CATSRDFTSYGYTF. As DNA, the CDR3 is TGTGCCACCAGCAGAGATTTTACATCCTATGGCTACACCTTC.

The V and J genes are TRBV27 and TRBJ2-3, with 8 bases identical to TRBD2. J gave up 4 bases and V 6 bases, and 9 bases lay outside the gene matches. CDR3 length: 15 amino acids. The germline gives CDR1 MNHEY, CDR2 SMNVEV (reference sequence). The CDR3 bases are TGTGCCAGCAGCCTTCTCCGGGGGGGCGCAGATACGCAGTATTTT. Encoded protein: CASSLLRGGADTQYF.

The V call is TRBV11-2, the J call TRBJ2-4; TRBD1 matches at 7 bases. CDR1 is SGHAT and CDR2 is FQNNGV in the germline V gene. Trimming at V came to 1 base and at J to 8 bases, leaving 5 bases not matched to a gene. CDR3 size: 14 residues. For the CDR3, the DNA is TGTGCCAGCAGCTTAGGGGGTACAGGGGACATTCAGTACTTC. Its translation: CASSLGGTGDIQYF. The full variable domain, completed using reference TRBV11-2 and TRBJ2-4, is EAGVAQSPRYKIIEKRQSVAFWCNPISGHATLYWYQQILGQGPKLLIQFQNNGVVDDSQLPKDRFSAERLKGVDSTLKIQPAKLEDSAVYLCASSLGGTGDIQYFGAGTRLSVL.

The DNA of the CDR3 is TGTGCCAGCAGTTACGTTGGAGGGAGTGGATCAGATACGCAGTATTTT. It translates to CASSYVGGSGSDTQYF. This sequence joins TRBV6-5 and TRBJ2-3, with D possibly TRBD2 on 6 matching bases. The CDR3 runs 16 residues. The V and J ends lost 2 bases and 4 bases respectively, with 16 bases between them. The germline CDR1 and CDR2 sequences are MNHEY and SVGAGI.

This clone has more than one count but fewer than ten. J is TRBJ1-1 and V is TRBV9; D ambiguous. V was cut by 5 bases and J by 2 bases, with 13 bases left in between. CDR3 length: 14 amino acids. Per the germline V gene, CDR1 is SGDLS and CDR2 is YYNGEE. The CDR3, as DNA: TGTGCCAGCAGGGATCCGACTGGCAACACTGAAGCTTTCTTT. This encodes CASRDPTGNTEAFF.

The chain employs TRBV15 and TRBJ1-2; TRBD1 agrees at 9 bases. V was clipped by 8 bases and J by 3 bases; unmatched bases: 16. The V gene's germline CDR1 is LNHNV and CDR2 YYDKDF (reference sequence). This CDR3 region has 17 residues. CDR3 region: CATGNLETGGVHYGYTF. DNA of the CDR3: TGTGCCACCGGAAACCTTGAAACAGGGGGCGTTCACTATGGCTACACCTTC.

The chain couples TRBV27 to TRBJ2-2; 10 bases are a match to TRBD2. The J segment lost 3 bases and the V segment lost 2 bases, leaving 12 bases of the junction unmatched. Germline V lookup: CDR1 MNHEY, CDR2 SMNVEV (reference sequence). CDR3 length equals 19 residues. This CDR3 reads CASSLIVLAGAIHTGELFF. For the CDR3, the DNA is TGTGCCAGCAGTTTAATCGTTCTAGCGGGGGCCATTCACACCGGGGAGCTGTTTTTT.